Each of the 19 T cell receptor beta chains below was sequenced from the same sample in a study of immune cell composition in non-small cell lung cancer. The method was immunoSEQ multiplex PCR; TCRdb's version includes in-frame clones alone and lacks a portion of them. The sample lists several thousand clones; approximately 61% were seen once. Normal lung sampling was at least 3 cm from the tumour, as distant as possible. The specimen was non-adjacent lung tissue. Receptors were obtained from a human donor with non-small cell lung cancer.

The chain recombines TRBV6-6 with TRBJ1-1; 7 bases are a match to TRBD1. V lost 1 base and J lost 6; bases outside the gene matches: 11. Germline V gene lookup returns CDR1 MNHNY and CDR2 SVGAGI (reference sequence). CDR3 length equals 16 residues. CDR3 protein: CASSYLTTGMFPEAFF. The CDR3 DNA follows: TGTGCCAGCAGTTACTTGACGACAGGGATGTTTCCTGAAGCTTTCTTT.

J is TRBJ2-1 and V is TRBV5-1; the match to TRBD2 covers 14 bases. Germline V CDR1 and CDR2: SGHRS, YFSETQ. This CDR3 contains 17 residues. V trimming: 4 bases; J trimming: 9 bases; junction bases outside the gene matches: 12. The CDR3 DNA is TGCGCCAGCAGCCTCAACCGACTAGCGGGGGGGACTGGTGAGCAGTTCTTC. Amino acid sequence: CASSLNRLAGGTGEQFF.

The V call is TRBV9, the J call TRBJ1-5; D not certain. There are 16 residues in the CDR3. Trimming shortened V by 4 bases and J by 0 bases, and 14 bases separated the two germline ends. Per the germline V gene, CDR1 is SGDLS and CDR2 is YYNGEE. The CDR3 loop is CASSPSSLASNQPQHF. DNA for the CDR3: TGTGCCAGCAGCCCCTCTTCGCTAGCTAGCAATCAGCCCCAGCATTTT.

A single count supports this clone. This chain connects TRBV5-1 to TRBJ1-6, with 8 bases that match TRBD1. Germline CDR1 SGHRS, CDR2 YFSETQ. CDR3 size: 16 residues. The trim removed 1 base at V and 6 bases at J, leaving 6 bases unmatched. CDR3 bases: TGCGCCAGCAGCTTGACCCAGGGGGCTATTAATTCACCCCTCCACTTT. It encodes CASSLTQGAINSPLHF.

The rearrangement uses TRBV5-1 and TRBJ2-7; unclear D gene. With 8 bases removed from V and 9 bases from J, the gap between germline ends came to 12 bases. This CDR3 has 10 amino acids. Germline V gives CDR1 SGHRS, CDR2 YFSETQ. CDR3 region: CASALVTQYF. The CDR3 DNA is TGCGCCAGTGCCCTAGTGACGCAGTACTTC.

J is TRBJ2-7 and V is TRBV9; D possibly corresponds to TRBD2 (7 bases). Germline-derived CDR1 and CDR2 are SGDLS and YYNGEE. The V end was cut by 0 bases, the J end by 0 bases, with 13 bases between. The CDR3 spans 16 residues. The CDR3 loop reads CASSVEGGLSSYEQYF. CDR3 bases: TGTGCCAGCAGCGTAGAGGGGGGGCTGAGCTCCTACGAGCAGTACTTC.

This clone was counted only a few times. Within the sample, other DNA sequences also encode this same CDR3. This sequence joins TRBV9 and TRBJ2-7; D is ambiguous. The V gene lost 0 bases and the J gene lost 0 bases, with 7 bases spanning the gap. The CDR3 loop spans 14 amino acids. Germline loops: CDR1 SGDLS, CDR2 YYNGEE. The DNA for the CDR3 is TGTGCCAGCAGCGTAGTCCCGAGCTCCTACGAGCAGTACTTC. This codes for CASSVVPSSYEQYF.

The V call is TRBV4-1, the J call TRBJ2-5; D perhaps matches TRBD2 (5 bases). V was cut by 3 bases and J by 5 bases, with 19 bases left in between. CDR1 is MGHRA and CDR2 is YSYEKL in the germline V gene. CDR3 length: 16 residues. The DNA of the CDR3 is TGCGCCAGCAGCCACCCCGGGATCAAGTCGGCGGAGACCCAGTACTTC. Translation gives CASSHPGIKSAETQYF.

This rearrangement joins TRBV7-9 to TRBJ2-1; TRBD2 aligns across 8 bases. There are 14 residues in the CDR3. With 6 bases clipped from V and 5 bases from J, the junction kept 6 bases outside the gene matches. CDR1 is SEHNR, CDR2 FQNEAQ, per germline (reference sequence). The CDR3 DNA reads as TGTGCCAGCAGACCGCGGGGGGTCAACAATGAGCAGTTCTTC. Translated, it gives CASRPRGVNNEQFF.

This sequence joins TRBV2 and TRBJ2-1; 8 positions agree with TRBD2. The CDR3 has 13 amino acids. J gave up 4 bases and V 6 bases, and 2 bases lay outside the gene matches. The germline V gene encodes CDR1 SNHLY and CDR2 FYNNEI. In DNA form, the CDR3 reads TGTGCCAGCAGCGGGGGGGGTTACAATGAGCAGTTCTTC. It yields the protein CASSGGGYNEQFF.

The rearrangement links TRBV18 to TRBJ2-7, with 7 bases fitting TRBD1. CDR1 and CDR2 (germline): KGHSH, LQKENI. V was clipped by 4 bases and J by 2 bases; unmatched bases: 8. CDR3 length: 15 residues. The CDR3 loop reads CASSRGTAATYEQYF. The CDR3, as DNA: TGTGCCAGCTCACGAGGGACAGCCGCGACCTACGAGCAGTACTTC.

This sequence joins TRBV11-2 and TRBJ2-7; 9 bases match TRBD1. Germline V gives CDR1 SGHAT, CDR2 FQNNGV. CDR3 length: 14 amino acids. V shed 3 bases and J 1 base; nucleotides not matched to a gene: 1. The CDR3 is CASSLGTGSYEQYF. Here the CDR3 DNA reads TGTGCCAGCAGCTTGGGGACAGGGTCCTACGAGCAGTACTTC.

This rearrangement joins TRBV7-6 to TRBJ1-2; 9 bases map to TRBD1. V was clipped by 5 bases and J by 7 bases; unmatched bases: 11. Germline assignment: CDR1 SGHVS and CDR2 FNYEAQ. This CDR3 has 15 residues. The CDR3 DNA follows: TGTGCCAGCAGCATTTCCGGGACAGGGAGGGGTGGCTACACCTTC. It encodes CASSISGTGRGGYTF.

CDR3 sequence reads: CASSQEGEVGELFF. CDR3 nucleotide sequence: TGTGCCAGCAGCCAAGAAGGGGAAGTCGGGGAGCTGTTTTTT. The rearrangement joins TRBV4-2 to TRBJ2-2, with D possibly matching TRBD1 (5 bases). Trimming removed 0 bases from V and 7 bases from J, with 9 bases in between. Germline V gives CDR1 LGHNA, CDR2 YNFKEQ. This CDR3 is built from 14 residues.

The CDR3 bases are TGTGCCAGCAGTTTTGGCGGAATCTACGAGCAGTACTTC. It codes for CASSFGGIYEQYF. The chain recombines TRBV27 with TRBJ2-7; D remains unclear. The CDR3 contains 13 residues. V lost 3 bases and J lost 3, with 9 bases in between. In germline, CDR1 is MNHEY, CDR2 SMNVEV (reference sequence).

The chain recombines TRBV18 with TRBJ2-1; 7 bases agree with TRBD1. With V trimmed by 4 bases and J by 8 bases, 14 bases remained unmatched. CDR3 length equals 16 residues. Germline V lookup: CDR1 KGHSH, CDR2 LQKENI. CDR3 residues: CASSHTTGQILDEQFF. The CDR3 bases are TGTGCCAGCTCACACACTACGGGACAGATCTTGGATGAGCAGTTCTTC.

The V and J genes are TRBV4-3 and TRBJ2-2; TRBD1 matches at 8 bases. V trimming: 0 bases; J trimming: 0 bases; junction bases outside the gene matches: 12. CDR1 and CDR2 from the germline V gene are LGHNA and YSLEER. The CDR3 loop spans 20 amino acids. The DNA of the CDR3 is TGCGCCAGCAGCCAAGATCCCTACGGGACAGGACAAACGAACACCGGGGAGCTGTTTTTT. Translating gives CASSQDPYGTGQTNTGELFF.

The rearrangement links TRBV2 to TRBJ2-3, with 7 bases lining up with TRBD1. This CDR3 is built from 15 residues. Germline CDR1 and CDR2: SNHLY and FYNNEI. The trim removed 6 bases at V and 0 bases at J, leaving 6 bases unmatched. The DNA for the CDR3 is TGTGCCAGCAGCCCGGGGACAGCTAGCACAGATACGCAGTATTTT. It is translated as CASSPGTASTDTQYF.

J is TRBJ2-7 and V is TRBV4-3, with D possibly matching TRBD2 (5 bases). The V end lost 1 base, the J end lost 3 bases, and 13 bases lay between the germline ends. The CDR3 spans 15 residues. Germline CDR1 LGHNA, CDR2 YSLEER. For the CDR3, the DNA is TGCGCCAGCAGCCAAGGGTTAACAGAGGGCTACGAGCAGTACTTC. Its translation: CASSQGLTEGYEQYF.